This T cell receptor (beta chain) was captured in a study of T-cell reconstitution after alpha-beta-depleted transplantation in children. This clonotype was picked up a small number of times. Germline CDR1 reads MDHEN; CDR2 reads SYDVKM. The CDR3 totals 17 residues. Trimming cost V 5 bases and J 4 bases; bases outside gene matches: 13. TCRbeta library construction was performed incorporating unique molecular identifiers. TCRdb itself ran the PCR reads through MiXCR, one entry per CDR3 protein. There are about 400,000 distinct CDR3 sequences in the sample; about a fifth occur only once, and about 3.8% lies in the top ten.

The sequenced sample was PBMCs from the stem cell graft donor, obtained from the stem cell graft. The V and J genes are TRBV28 and TRBJ2-1, with 8 bases fitting TRBD2. This TCR came from a human donor who donated a stem cell graft to a child with acute myeloid leukemia. CDR3 sequence: CASSPTAGGGGYNEQFF. CDR3 nucleotide sequence: TGTGCCAGCAGTCCTACCGCGGGGGGAGGAGGTTACAATGAGCAGTTCTTC.